These 27 T cell receptor beta chains originate from one sample sequenced in a study of blood T cells in healthy people across ages. The second PCR ran roughly 7 to 12 cycles with a sample-barcoded 5' primer and J-beta primers. TCRdb independently ran MiXCR on the 5' RACE reads; one entry per CDR3 protein. The sample holds fewer than 750,000 distinct CDR3 sequences; 52% are singletons and the top ten take 13%. Sequencing used blood. These receptors were collected from an elderly woman in good health.

Regarding this clonotype: Since a much larger clone is just one base distant, this may be a read error. This chain links TRBV24-1 with TRBJ2-3; no clear D. The germline gives CDR1 KGHDR, CDR2 SFDVKD. CDR3 length: 13 residues. CDR3 coding DNA: TGTGTCACCAGTGACCAGAGAACTAATACGCAGTATTTT. Encoded protein: CVTSDQRTNTQYF.

This clonotype came up many times. The CDR3 sequence is CSAGQGLAFTDTQYF. CDR3 DNA sequence: TGCAGTGCAGGGCAAGGACTAGCGTTCACAGATACGCAGTATTTT. The J gene is TRBJ2-3, the V gene TRBV20-1, with 9 nucleotides matching TRBD2. Germline V gives CDR1 DFQATT, CDR2 SNEGSKA (reference sequence). V shed 6 bases, J shed 2 bases, and the junction held 9 bases outside the gene matches. This CDR3 has 15 residues.

This clonotype was detected ten times or more. The rearrangement joins TRBV7-9 to TRBJ2-4; unclear D gene. The germline V gene has CDR1 SEHNR and CDR2 FQNEAQ (reference sequence). Trimming removed 1 base from V and 0 bases from J, with 7 bases in between. This CDR3 region has 15 residues. The CDR3 loop reads CASSLDWAAKNIQYF. As DNA, the CDR3 is TGTGCCAGCAGCTTAGACTGGGCAGCCAAAAACATTCAGTACTTC.

This sequence joins TRBV2 and TRBJ2-5; D is undetermined. The closer fit of TRBJ2-7 to the DNA end suggests the J call may be wrong. CDR1 and CDR2 from the germline V gene are SNHLY and FYNNEI. The CDR3 runs to 11 residues. The CDR3 DNA reads TGTGCCAGCAGTGAGTCTAACGAGCAGTACTTC. Protein product: CASSESNEQYF.

This rearrangement joins TRBV27 to TRBJ2-1, with D hard to call. This CDR3 contains 15 residues. Trimming stripped 2 bases from V and 5 bases from J, with 13 bases between. Per the germline V gene, CDR1 is MNHEY and CDR2 is SMNVEV (reference sequence). CDR3 region: CASSLGRRQDNEQFF. The CDR3 coding sequence is TGTGCCAGCAGTTTAGGCCGAAGGCAGGACAATGAGCAGTTCTTC.

The table lists this clonotype with many counts. The chain links TRBV5-1 to TRBJ2-3; possibly TRBD2 for D (5 bases). The ends were cut back, 0 bases at V and 7 bases at J, with 12 bases in the middle. CDR3 length: 14 residues. Germline loops: CDR1 SGHRS, CDR2 YFSETQ. The CDR3 DNA reads as TGCGCCAGCAGCTTGGACCCCAGCGGCTATACGCAGTATTTT. It is translated as CASSLDPSGYTQYF.

This clonotype has only a few counts. The rearrangement links TRBV20-1 to TRBJ2-7; D could derive from TRBD1 or TRBD2 (5 bases each). CDR3 size: 11 residues. Per germline, CDR1 DFQATT and CDR2 SNEGSKA (reference sequence). This CDR3 is CRVGDSYEQYF. The CDR3 nucleotides are TGCAGGGTGGGGGACTCCTACGAGCAGTACTTC.

On this clonotype itself: A read error may explain this, as a much larger clone is one base away. The V and J genes are TRBV7-8 and TRBJ2-1; 11 positions agree with TRBD1. This CDR3 spans 15 amino acids. CDR1 is SGHVS and CDR2 is FQNEAQ in the germline V gene. V trimming: 4 bases; J trimming: 9 bases; junction bases outside the gene matches: 8. CDR3 amino acids: CASSSDGDRGSEQFF. The CDR3 DNA is TGTGCCAGCAGCTCCGATGGGGACAGGGGGAGTGAGCAGTTCTTC. Looking up the rest from reference TRBV7-8 and TRBJ2-1 gives the full variable domain: GAGVSQSPRYKVAKRGQDVALRCDPISGHVSLFWYQQALGQGPEFLTYFQNEAQLDKSGLPSDRFFAERPEGSVSTLKIQRTQQEDSAVYLCASSSDGDRGSEQFFGPGTRLTVL.

This clonotype was recorded many times. This rearrangement joins TRBV29-1 to TRBJ2-7; D remains ambiguous. The CDR3 has 12 residues. Between the trimmed V and J ends, which lost 1 base and 3 bases, there was a span of 7 bases. Germline CDR1 SQVTM, CDR2 ANQGSEA. The CDR3 DNA is TGCAGCGTTGAAGTCAGGCGCTACGAGCAGTACTTC. This sequence encodes CSVEVRRYEQYF.

V usage is TRBV28 and J usage is TRBJ1-2; TRBD1 might be the D (6 bases). Deletions cut 2 bases from V and 2 bases from J, with 21 bases between. Germline-derived CDR1 and CDR2 are MDHEN and SYDVKM. The CDR3 is made up of 18 amino acids. CDR3 amino acids: CASSLPTGTAGVNYGYTF. In DNA, the CDR3 is TGTGCCAGCAGTTTACCCACCGGAACAGCAGGGGTAAACTATGGCTACACCTTC.

The chain recombines TRBV12-5 with TRBJ1-2; D uncertain. The germline gives CDR1 LGHNT, CDR2 FRNRAP. V was clipped by 7 bases and J by 3 bases, with 12 bases between them. CDR3 size: 13 residues. The CDR3 bases are TGTGCTAGTGCCATAGGTTTGGACTATGGCTACACCTTC. It encodes CASAIGLDYGYTF.

The rearrangement links TRBV6-5 to TRBJ1-2; D unresolved. CDR1 is MNHEY and CDR2 is SVGAGI in the germline V gene. The CDR3 runs 14 residues. Between the trimmed V and J ends, which lost 5 bases and 0 bases, there was a span of 10 bases. DNA for the CDR3: TGTGCCAGCAGTACCACGGACCCTAACTATGGCTACACCTTC. Its protein is CASSTTDPNYGYTF.

This clonotype has only one observation. The chain recombines TRBV6-6 with TRBJ2-7; no clear D. Germline CDR1 reads MNHNY; CDR2 reads SVGAGI (reference sequence). Trimming removed 0 bases from V and 7 bases from J, with 10 bases in between. The CDR3 covers 13 residues. The CDR3 DNA sequence: TGTGCCAGCAGTTACTCATCCTACAATGAGCAGTACTTC. This encodes CASSYSSYNEQYF.

This clonotype was seen a few times. The CDR3 sequence: CASSEARPTYEQYF. The DNA for the CDR3 is TGTGCCAGCAGTGAAGCGAGGCCGACCTACGAGCAGTACTTC. The J gene is TRBJ2-7, the V gene TRBV6-1; D gene uncertain. Germline V gene lookup returns CDR1 MNHNS and CDR2 SASEGT. V lost 0 bases and J 2 bases, leaving 8 bases between the germline ends. CDR3 length equals 14 residues.

V is TRBV28 and J is TRBJ2-7; D gene ambiguous. CDR1 and CDR2 (germline): MDHEN, SYDVKM. Trimming removed 4 bases at V and 11 bases at J, with 15 bases between. CDR3 size: 12 residues. The CDR3 nucleotides are TGTGCCAGCAGTTCCCGCTCAACCTCCAAGTACTTC. This encodes CASSSRSTSKYF. Looking up the rest from reference TRBV28 and TRBJ2-7 gives the full variable domain: DVKVTQSSRYLVKRTGEKVFLECVQDMDHENMFWYRQDPGLGLRLIYFSYDVKMKEKGDIPEGYSVSREKKERFSLILESASTNQTSMYLCASSSRSTSKYFGPGTRLTVT.

The chain combines TRBV27 with TRBJ2-7; a weak D match, TRBD1 (5 bases). The CDR3 contains 15 residues. V dropped 0 bases and J dropped 0 bases, with 9 bases sitting between them. The germline V gene encodes CDR1 MNHEY and CDR2 SMNVEV (reference sequence). For the CDR3, the DNA is TGTGCCAGCAGTTTATCAGGGGTGGGCTCCTACGAGCAGTACTTC. Protein product: CASSLSGVGSYEQYF.

The table lists this clonotype with a count of one. A clone one base away is much larger, so this may be a read error. The chain carries TRBV12-3 or TRBV12-4 and TRBJ2-7, with 8 nucleotides matching TRBD2. This CDR3 has 14 residues. The V segment lost 6 bases and the J segment 2 bases; nucleotides outside the gene matches: 6. Here the CDR3 reads CASRRRAGAYEQYF. CDR3 nucleotides: TGTGCCAGCAGAAGACGAGCGGGAGCCTACGAGCAGTACTTC.

This clonotype has only a few counts. The chain combines TRBV28 with TRBJ2-7; perhaps TRBD1 as D (6 bases). The CDR3 runs 12 residues. The germline gives CDR1 MDHEN, CDR2 SYDVKM. The V gene lost 6 bases and the J gene lost 7 bases, with 13 bases spanning the gap. The CDR3 here is CASRSQGREQYF. Here the CDR3 DNA reads TGTGCCAGCAGGTCACAGGGCCGGGAGCAGTACTTC.

The chain carries TRBV30 and TRBJ2-3, with a tentative D call TRBD1 (6 bases). Between the trimmed V and J ends, which lost 3 bases and 3 bases, there was a span of 13 bases. The CDR3 has 14 amino acids. Looked up from germline, CDR1 is GTSNPN and CDR2 is SVGIG (reference sequence). For the CDR3, the DNA is TGTGCCTGGAGACAGGGCAGTGGGACAGATACGCAGTATTTT. As protein: CAWRQGSGTDTQYF. The whole variable domain, remainder taken from reference TRBV30 and TRBJ2-3, is SQTIHQWPATLVQPVGSPLSLECTVEGTSNPNLYWYRQAAGRGLQLLFYSVGIGQISSEVPQNLSASRPQDRQFILSSKKLLLSDSGFYLCAWRQGSGTDTQYFGPGTRLTVL.

The chain uses TRBV27 and TRBJ2-4, with TRBD2 as a possible D gene (6 bases). The CDR3 is 14 amino acids. Germline CDR1 is MNHEY and CDR2 is SMNVEV (reference sequence). Trimming left V 5 bases short and J 13 bases short, with 21 bases between. The CDR3 nucleotides are TGTGCCAGCAGTGAGGGCGGGACCCAAACGAAGCAGTACTTC. Translation: CASSEGGTQTKQYF.

This clonotype was found a few times. CDR3 nucleotide sequence: TGTGCCAGCAAGGGGGTTGAGGAAAAACTGTTTTTT. Translating gives CASKGVEEKLFF. The chain employs TRBV9 and TRBJ1-4; the D gene is possibly TRBD1 (6 bases). The V gene's germline CDR1 is SGDLS and CDR2 YYNGEE. The germline V and J ends were trimmed by 6 bases and 8 bases, with 11 bases remaining between them. This CDR3 spans 12 amino acids. Filled out from reference TRBV9 and TRBJ1-4, the complete variable domain reads DSGVTQTPKHLITATGQRVTLRCSPRSGDLSVYWYQQSLDQGLQFLIQYYNGEERAKGNILERFSAQQFPDLHSELNLSSLELGDSALYFCASKGVEEKLFFGSGTQLSVL.

The J gene is TRBJ2-3, the V gene TRBV5-1; 7 nucleotides line up with TRBD2. Germline V gene data show CDR1 as SGHRS and CDR2 as YFSETQ. The junction had 4 bases not matched to a gene; V was cut back by 1 base and J by 2 bases. The CDR3 loop spans 15 amino acids. The CDR3 sequence: CASSLSGGDTDTQYF. The CDR3 region has the DNA TGCGCCAGCAGCTTGTCGGGGGGAGACACAGATACGCAGTATTTT.

The V and J genes are TRBV7-3 and TRBJ2-1, with 7 bases aligning to TRBD2. Germline assignment: CDR1 SGHTA and CDR2 FQGTGA. V trimming: 5 bases; J trimming: 6 bases; junction bases outside the gene matches: 13. The CDR3 sequence is 16 residues long. CDR3 nucleotides: TGTGCCAGCAGCCCCACCGGCGGGAGAAGGGTCAATGAGCAGTTCTTC. This gives the protein CASSPTGGRRVNEQFF. Using reference TRBV7-3 and TRBJ2-1 for the parts outside the CDR3, the full variable domain is GAGVSQTPSNKVTEKGKYVELRCDPISGHTALYWYRQSLGQGPEFLIYFQGTGAADDSGLPNDRFFAVRPEGSVSTLKIQRTERGDSAVYLCASSPTGGRRVNEQFFGPGTRLTVL.

This chain uses TRBV29-1 with TRBJ2-4, with 9 bases identical to TRBD1. V dropped 4 bases and J dropped 3; count of bases not matched to a gene: 1. Germline CDR1 and CDR2: SQVTM and ANQGSEA. CDR3 length: 13 residues. CDR3 sequence: CSVGQGVKNIQYF. CDR3 bases: TGCAGCGTTGGACAGGGGGTCAAAAACATTCAGTACTTC.

The V call is TRBV28, the J call TRBJ2-7; 8 bases line up with TRBD1. The CDR3 covers 16 residues. Germline V gene lookup returns CDR1 MDHEN and CDR2 SYDVKM. The J segment lost 5 bases and the V segment lost 5 bases, leaving 14 bases of the junction unmatched. Written as DNA, the CDR3 is TGTGCCAGCAGTGCCTCACGAGGACAGGGTTGCCACGAGCAGTACTTC. Protein: CASSASRGQGCHEQYF.

J is TRBJ2-1 and V is TRBV7-2, with a weak D call TRBD2 (6 bases). With the DNA end fitting TRBJ2-7 better, the J assignment may be wrong. Germline V gene lookup returns CDR1 SGHTA and CDR2 FQGNSA. This CDR3 is 15 amino acids long. In DNA, the CDR3 is TGTGCCAGCAGCTACGGGCGGGGCTCCTACAATGAGCAGTACTTC. Translating it yields CASSYGRGSYNEQYF.

V usage is TRBV6-1 and J usage is TRBJ2-5; D is unresolved. Trimming took off 0 bases at V and 7 bases at J, with 21 bases between the two ends. This CDR3 contains 17 residues. Germline V gene sequence: CDR1 MNHNS, CDR2 SASEGT. The CDR3 spells CASSEAYFATTTWTQYF. CDR3 nucleotide sequence: TGTGCCAGCAGTGAAGCCTATTTTGCAACTACCACGTGGACCCAGTACTTC.